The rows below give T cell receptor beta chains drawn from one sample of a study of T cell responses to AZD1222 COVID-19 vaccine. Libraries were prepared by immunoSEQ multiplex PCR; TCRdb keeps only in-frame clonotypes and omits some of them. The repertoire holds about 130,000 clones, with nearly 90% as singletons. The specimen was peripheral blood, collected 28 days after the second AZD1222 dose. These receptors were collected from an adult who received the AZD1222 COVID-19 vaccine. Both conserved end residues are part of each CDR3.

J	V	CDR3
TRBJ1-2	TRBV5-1	CASSLTDPVYGYTF
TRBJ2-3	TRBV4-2	CASSQGERITQYF
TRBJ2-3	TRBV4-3	CASSQGPAVLTDTQYF
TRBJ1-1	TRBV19	CASTPRASGGNTEAFF
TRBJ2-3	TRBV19	CASSIGGSFGDTQYF
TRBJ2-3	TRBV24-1	CATSDSAQGYTDTQYF
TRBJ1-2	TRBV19	CASSQSSIRVYGYTF
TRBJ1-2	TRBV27	CASSFAGFGGYTF
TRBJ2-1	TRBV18	CASSPQNGEYNEQFF
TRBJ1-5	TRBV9	CASSVNHYTNQPQHF
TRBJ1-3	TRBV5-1	CASSTRTSGSGNTIYF
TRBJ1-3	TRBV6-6	CASSYFSGHGNTIYF
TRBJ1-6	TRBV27	CASSLTGWDSPLHF
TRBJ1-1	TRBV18	CASSPRDGRLNTEAFF
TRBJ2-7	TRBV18	CASSGDSYEQYF
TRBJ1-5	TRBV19	CASSILTQNQPQHF
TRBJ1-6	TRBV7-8	CASSPREGPLHF
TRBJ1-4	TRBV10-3	CAISGGRGRGTNEKLFF
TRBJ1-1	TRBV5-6	CASSAPLNTEAFF
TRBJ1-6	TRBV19	CASSPLSYNSPLHF
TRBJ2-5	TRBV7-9	CASSFNRAGGETQYF
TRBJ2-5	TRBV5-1	CASSNGLFWAQYF
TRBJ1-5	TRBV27	CASSLWEGVEPQHF
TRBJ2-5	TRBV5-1	CASSRGQGTETQYF
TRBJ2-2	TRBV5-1	CASSLEQGAPGELFF
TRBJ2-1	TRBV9	CASSPGGSYNEQFF
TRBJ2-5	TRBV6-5	CASDLNGGRQETQYF
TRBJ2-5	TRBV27	CASSFSRGGQETQYF
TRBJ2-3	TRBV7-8	CASSLVRGDPTDTQYF
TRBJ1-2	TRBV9	CASSATPTINYGYTF
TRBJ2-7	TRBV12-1	CASSASGGSHEQYF
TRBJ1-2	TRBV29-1	CSPAGGGQGYGYTF